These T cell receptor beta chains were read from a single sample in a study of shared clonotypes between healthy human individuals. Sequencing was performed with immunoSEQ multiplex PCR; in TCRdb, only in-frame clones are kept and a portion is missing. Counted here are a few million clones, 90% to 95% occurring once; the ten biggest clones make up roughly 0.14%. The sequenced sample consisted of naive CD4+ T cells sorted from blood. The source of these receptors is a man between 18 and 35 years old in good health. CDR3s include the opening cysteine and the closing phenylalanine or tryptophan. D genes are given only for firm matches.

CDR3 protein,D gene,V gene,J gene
CANRRDGNSPLHF,-,TRBV28,TRBJ1-6
CASSPRTVYAQQNSNQPQHF,-,TRBV18,TRBJ1-5
CASRLGGPSEKLFF,-,TRBV28,TRBJ1-4
CASSPNRGPGNTIYF,TRBD1,TRBV13,TRBJ1-3
CASSGDIEKLFF,-,TRBV5-8,TRBJ1-4
CASSMPKLKNIQYF,-,TRBV19,TRBJ2-4
CASSPGQGRFEQYF,TRBD1,TRBV5-6,TRBJ2-7
CASRSSGATGNTIYF,-,TRBV28,TRBJ1-3
CASSMGQFGYTF,TRBD1,TRBV5-4,TRBJ1-2
CASSSDRRGGYTF,-,TRBV6-6,TRBJ1-2
CASRRTPQNTEAFF,-,TRBV19,TRBJ1-1
CASSLGASGGLRGTQYF,TRBD2,TRBV27,TRBJ2-3
CASSVDNEQYF,-,TRBV19,TRBJ2-7
CASSLDGYEQYF,-,TRBV5-1,TRBJ2-7
CASSLVGGGDSNQPQHF,-,TRBV7-2,TRBJ1-5
CASSDGPRQGPNEKLFF,TRBD1,TRBV5-1,TRBJ1-4
CASNLHRDRGRGEQFF,TRBD1,TRBV7-9,TRBJ2-1
CASSLFPGNSYEQYF,-,TRBV4-3,TRBJ2-7
CASGLVTWGIDGATRSYGYTF,-,TRBV12-5,TRBJ1-2
CAWSPSAPEAFF,-,TRBV30,TRBJ1-1
CASSRTSTYEQYF,TRBD2,TRBV7-2,TRBJ2-7
CASSLGSNGDSPLHF,-,TRBV28,TRBJ1-6
CASSLRAGGPSETQYF,TRBD2,TRBV5-1,TRBJ2-5
CASTTDPGTGELFF,-,TRBV2,TRBJ2-2
CASSEALGQGYEQFF,TRBD1,TRBV6-1,TRBJ2-1
CAASQRGPAYEQYF,-,TRBV10-3,TRBJ2-7